This paragraph reports one TCR beta chain. No antigen is known for it. Sequencing used immunoSEQ multiplex PCR; TCRdb keeps in-frame clones, though not all of them. This sample yields 50,000 to 80,000 clones, of which around 95% are seen a single time; 0.38% belongs to the top ten. Surgery cases with the highest brain T cell transcript signatures were chosen for sequencing. This record comes from a study of brain T cells in children with intractable seizures. Study results and caveats: Only CDR3 sequence similarity suggested viral specificity, without known HCMV serostatus. Pre- and post-surgery blood differed in depth, so pre-surgery absences may be undersampling.

Source: peripheral blood, taken at surgery. The clonotype originates from a boy younger than two with focal cortical dysplasia and intractable seizures.

The CDR3, as DNA: TGTGCCAGCAGCATGAGTTCTTCGGGGCGCTCCTACGAGCAGTACTTC. Translated, it gives CASSMSSSGRSYEQYF. The rearrangement links TRBV27 to TRBJ2-7; D is possibly TRBD1 or TRBD2 (5 bases each). CDR1 and CDR2 (germline): MNHEY, SMNVEV (reference sequence). V lost 6 bases and J 0 bases, leaving 18 bases between the germline ends. This CDR3 contains 16 residues.